This entry is about one T cell receptor (beta chain). What this receptor recognizes is not known. Base qualities are not provided; no much larger clone lies one nucleotide away. TCR CDR3 regions were amplified from genomic DNA by multiplex PCR using the deep immunoSEQ assay. Extracted genomic DNA from each cell subset was distributed evenly across all wells of several immunoSEQ 96-well plates, and each plate was treated as a replicate. For sorted subsets, each replicate PCR was loaded with 200 ng genomic DNA, equivalent to 25,000 to 35,000 T cell genomes. Purified libraries were measured with a Qubit 3.0 fluorometer, size-checked on a Bioanalyzer 2100, and measured again with the KAPA Library Quantification kit. A separate single-read 150-cycle Illumina NextSeq 550 flow cell was used to sequence each immunoSEQ 96-well plate. The authors' pipeline ran thus. Because the immunoSEQ output held only junctional sequences and lacked quality scores, the filtering could not match the filtering applied to full-length reads. Sequences were annotated with PyIR, a Python wrapper for IgBLAST v1.9, using IMGT germline references to assign V/J genes and CDR3. Any read was removed if the V/J assignment was weak (E-value above 1e-6), the CDR3 was missing, or the read contained stop codons, out-of-frame junctions, or ambiguous translated residues. V3J clonotypes were defined as sequences sharing an identical inferred V gene, J gene, and CDR3 amino acid sequence. Percentage overlap between repertoires was calculated by dividing the number of shared unique clonotypes by the size of the smaller repertoire. RTK rarefaction, the Chao1 estimator, and Recon v2.1 estimates of unobserved clonotypes were used to assess repertoire richness. Generation probabilities for all TCRbeta clonotypes obtained by the gDNA method from a handful of donors were computed using OLGA. The clones in this table, taken by TCRdb from immuneACCESS, are in-frame only. Not every clone is retained; where verified, under half of the shortfall comes from an unresolved V gene, and the cause of the rest is unknown. That table gives V, J and clone size, and the DNA gave D and trimming. This sample gives 1,500,000 or so clones in total; approximately 98.5% of them show up just once. The ten top clones hold around 0.38% of the sample.

The data were obtained in a study of shared clonotypes between healthy human individuals (TCRdb year 2020). Study-wide context: The cohort included a few men and a couple of women between 18 and 49 years of age. For each donor, three plates each were used for CD4 naive and CD4 memory, two plates were used for CD8 naive, and one plate was used for CD8 memory. To estimate repertoire size and how much clonotypes are shared between individuals, the study performed deep sequencing of blood TCR repertoires from roughly five healthy adults. Libraries were prepared and TCR repertoires were sequenced by different laboratories using diverse techniques, in order to increase sequencing depth and limit assay-specific biases. Between about 0.9 and 9 billion PBMCs per donor were obtained by leukapheresis. Study-wide conclusions, independent of this receptor: Higher generation probabilities were observed for clonotypes shared by all four sorted-subset donors than for non-shared clonotypes. Sampling was restricted to blood, and TCR repertoires in tissues likely differ from the TCR repertoires found in blood. Pairwise subsampling indicated that sequencing depth was expected to affect the degree of clonotype sharing among donors. Because the study included only a small number of donors, the genetic and exposure-history diversity represented was limited. Rarefaction of sorted-subset datasets indicated incomplete sequencing despite the large sequencing depth. When a handful of donors were compared, the shared fraction of clonotypes was around 5% for naive CD4, over 3% for naive CD8, 2% to 2.5% for memory CD4, and under 0.5% for memory CD8. Naive subsets generally had larger estimated clonotype richness than memory subsets.

Donors were healthy HIV-negative adults with no recently reported acute infections or vaccinations. Every donor was a Caucasian adult residing in Nashville, Tennessee, USA. CD4+ T cells were enriched by magnetic negative selection; naive cells were then positively selected on CD45RA, and the negative fraction formed the memory subset. Blood was collected by leukapheresis, and PBMCs were isolated by Ficoll-Histopaque density gradient centrifugation and then cryopreserved in liquid nitrogen vapor phase. Purity and quantity of every magnetically sorted T cell population were checked by analytical flow cytometry. From each sorted fraction, genomic DNA was isolated and quantified by UV absorbance on a Nanodrop 2000c. The material sequenced was naive CD4+ T cells sorted from blood. The label giving this sample's cell subset or site can be read as: CD45RA+ positively selected. The source of this sequence is a man under 40 in good health.

The nucleotide sequence reads TGCGCCAGCAGCTTGGACTCCACTAGTATCTACGAGCAGTACTTC. Its amino acids are CASSLDSTSIYEQYF. The chain couples TRBV5-1 to TRBJ2-7; TRBD2 could be the D gene, as 5 bases match. A distance of 13 bases separates the germline ends of V and J, which lose 0 bases and 3 bases respectively. CDR1 and CDR2 (SGHRS, YFSETQ) derive from the germline V gene. CDR3 length: 15 amino acids, cysteine to phenylalanine. The sequence is cut down to CDR3 DNA, 45 bases in frame from base 1.